The clone carrying this T cell receptor beta chain has a count of ten or more. This CDR3 is built from 15 residues. The V gene lost 5 bases and the J gene lost 4 bases, with 19 bases spanning the gap. Germline V CDR1 and CDR2: DFQATT, SNEGSKA (reference sequence). This sample stems from a study of neurological immune-mediated disorders. The method for making cDNA was 5'RACE, and it used 10-nucleotide random UMIs. TCRdb reanalysed the 5' RACE reads using MiXCR and keeps one entry per CDR3 protein. The data contain some 50,000 distinct CDR3 sequences, roughly 2% of them singletons. The chain is built from TRBV20-1 and TRBJ2-3; D could derive from TRBD1 or TRBD2 (6 bases each). This TCR was sampled from a woman aged 40 to 50 with multiple sclerosis. Source material: PBMCs. The CDR3 DNA reads TGCAGTGCTGCCACCGGAAGGGGGGACTCAGATACGCAGTATTTT. This sequence encodes CSAATGRGDSDTQYF.